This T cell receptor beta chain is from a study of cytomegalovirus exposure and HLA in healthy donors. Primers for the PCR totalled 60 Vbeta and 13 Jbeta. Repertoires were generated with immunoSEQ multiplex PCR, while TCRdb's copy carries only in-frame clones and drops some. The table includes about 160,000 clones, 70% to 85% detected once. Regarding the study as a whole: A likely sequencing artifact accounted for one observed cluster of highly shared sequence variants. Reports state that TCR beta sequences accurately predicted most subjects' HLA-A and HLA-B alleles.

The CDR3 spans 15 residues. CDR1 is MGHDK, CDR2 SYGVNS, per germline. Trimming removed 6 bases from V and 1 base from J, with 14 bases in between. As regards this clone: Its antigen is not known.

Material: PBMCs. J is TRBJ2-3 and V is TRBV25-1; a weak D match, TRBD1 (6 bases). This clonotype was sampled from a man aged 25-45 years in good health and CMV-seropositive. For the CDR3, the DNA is TGTGCCAGCAGCCCTCAGGGGTTCCGCACAGATACGCAGTATTTT. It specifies CASSPQGFRTDTQYF.